This TCR beta chain was sequenced in a study of blood T cell repertoires in COVID-19. Whole-study context: Nucleic acid was either cDNA or gDNA, and it came from T cells, B-cell-depleted T cells, or PBMCs.

Those enrolled in Seattle joined during active infection and were followed longitudinally afterward. This clone has more than one count but fewer than ten. The ends were cut back, 7 bases at V and 6 bases at J, with 8 bases in the middle. Germline CDR1 SGHDT, CDR2 YYEEEE. The CDR3 covers 10 residues. Original analysis: Estimated nucleated cell counts came from reference gene primer amplification. Method: immunoSEQ multiplex PCR; TCRdb's copy keeps in-frame clones and lacks some. That table furnishes V, J and clone size, whereas the DNA furnished D and trimming. Of 150,000 to 250,000 clones listed, 85% to 95% are singletons.

The chain uses TRBV5-6 and TRBJ2-7; D is ambiguous. The sample taken for sequencing was peripheral blood. The clonotype originates from a man in his thirties or forties with COVID-19, enrolled during active disease. CDR3 nucleotides: TGTGCCAGCGGCCGTGGCGAGCAGTACTTC. Amino acids: CASGRGEQYF.